This TCR beta chain came from a study of T cells in Graves' hyperthyroidism and ophthalmopathy. Study-wide results and caveats: A 13 V-J model separated ophthalmopathy from stable hyperthyroidism.

Authors of the study amplified TCR beta CDR3 regions from RNA transcripts. Using the HTBI primer set, a first-round RT-PCR was run on the TCR CDR3. In TCRdb, the multiplex PCR reads were re-called with MiXCR into one record per CDR3 protein. The repertoire holds about 720,000 distinct CDR3 sequences, with 18% as singletons. CDR3 size: 15 residues. The germline CDR1 and CDR2 sequences are SGDLS and YYNGEE. The germline V and J ends were trimmed by 3 bases and 2 bases, with 15 bases remaining between them. Notes on this clonotype: The antigen remains undetermined.

The gene calls are TRBV9 and TRBJ2-7; possibly TRBD2 for D (6 bases). Specimen: blood. This clonotype was obtained from a woman aged 45-65 years with Graves' hyperthyroidism that later progressed to Graves' ophthalmopathy. CDR3 coding DNA: TGTGCCAGCAGCGCCGATGGGGGGAGCGCCTACGAGCAGTACTTC. It is translated as CASSADGGSAYEQYF.